Listed below are T cell receptor beta chains from one sample, sequenced in a study of T cell responses to AZD1222 COVID-19 vaccine. Measured with immunoSEQ multiplex PCR; TCRdb has only the in-frame clones, and not every one. The data contain about 140,000 clones, roughly 87% of them singletons. The sequencing here drew on peripheral blood, taken 28 days after the second AZD1222 dose. The receptors here all came from an adult who received the AZD1222 COVID-19 vaccine. Each CDR3 is given with its conserved first and last residue. The D gene is left open where the match is weak. Not every row has a clone size; where given, it reads once, few, many or a size class.

d_gene | j_gene | abundance | len | v_gene | CDR3aa | CDR3nt
- | TRBJ2-7 | - | 15 | TRBV6-5 | CASSYLDTSSYEQYF | TGTGCCAGCAGTTACTTGGATACCAGCTCCTACGAGCAGTACTTC
- | TRBJ1-4 | - | 15 | TRBV28 | CASSLPTPRGEKLFF | TGTGCCAGCAGTTTACCGACACCTCGGGGTGAAAAACTGTTTTTT
- | TRBJ1-4 | - | 14 | TRBV27 | CATAGGATNEKLFF | TGTGCTACAGCTGGGGGAGCAACTAATGAAAAACTGTTTTTT
- | TRBJ1-5 | - | 16 | TRBV28 | CASSFSSRGGGQPQHF | TGTGCCAGCAGTTTTAGTAGCAGGGGAGGTGGGCAGCCCCAGCATTTT
- | TRBJ1-3 | - | 15 | TRBV28 | CASSLSSSSGNTIYF | TGTGCCAGCAGTTTATCGTCCAGCTCTGGAAACACCATATATTTT
- | TRBJ2-5 | - | 15 | TRBV19 | CASSIDTRVEETQYF | TGTGCCAGTAGTATAGATACTAGGGTGGAAGAGACCCAGTACTTC
TRBD1 | TRBJ1-3 | - | 15 | TRBV10-3 | CAITRDSSSGNTIYF | TGTGCCATCACTAGGGACAGCAGCTCTGGAAACACCATATATTTT
TRBD1 | TRBJ1-5 | - | 17 | TRBV15 | CATSKGGTGLSNQPQHF | TGTGCCACCAGCAAAGGAGGGACAGGACTTAGCAATCAGCCCCAGCATTTT
TRBD2 | TRBJ2-7 | - | 12 | TRBV11-2 | CASSLWREPKYF | TGTGCCAGCAGCTTATGGCGGGAGCCTAAATACTTC
- | TRBJ2-7 | once | 15 | TRBV28 | CASSTSGPNHYEQYF | TGTGCCAGCAGTACATCCGGACCAAACCACTACGAGCAGTACTTC
TRBD1 | TRBJ1-2 | once | 17 | TRBV6-6 | CASSRARTGTGSYGYTF | TGTGCCAGCAGTCGCGCCCGGACCGGGACAGGGAGCTATGGCTACACCTTC